This T cell receptor (beta chain) was captured in a study of blood T cell repertoires in COVID-19. On the study more broadly: Samples taken during acute and convalescent COVID-19 were collected in the United States, Italy and Spain.

Source study methods: By means of reference gene primer amplification, nucleated cell counts were estimated. TCRdb keeps only in-frame clones here, not all; method: immunoSEQ multiplex PCR. Clone size and V and J calls were adopted from that table, with D and trimming inferred from the DNA. This sample has some 120,000 clones; over 80% occur once, and the top ten carry about 2.1%. The V gene lost 0 bases and the J gene lost 5 bases, with 6 bases spanning the gap. Per germline, CDR1 SGHRS and CDR2 YFSETQ. The CDR3 consists of 13 residues. The receptor was derived from a man in his thirties or forties with acute or convalescent COVID-19. The rearrangement uses TRBV5-1 and TRBJ1-5; D gene ambiguous. Sequenced material: peripheral blood. CDR3 region: CASSLGGYQPQHF. The CDR3 coding sequence is TGCGCCAGCAGCTTGGGAGGATATCAGCCCCAGCATTTT.